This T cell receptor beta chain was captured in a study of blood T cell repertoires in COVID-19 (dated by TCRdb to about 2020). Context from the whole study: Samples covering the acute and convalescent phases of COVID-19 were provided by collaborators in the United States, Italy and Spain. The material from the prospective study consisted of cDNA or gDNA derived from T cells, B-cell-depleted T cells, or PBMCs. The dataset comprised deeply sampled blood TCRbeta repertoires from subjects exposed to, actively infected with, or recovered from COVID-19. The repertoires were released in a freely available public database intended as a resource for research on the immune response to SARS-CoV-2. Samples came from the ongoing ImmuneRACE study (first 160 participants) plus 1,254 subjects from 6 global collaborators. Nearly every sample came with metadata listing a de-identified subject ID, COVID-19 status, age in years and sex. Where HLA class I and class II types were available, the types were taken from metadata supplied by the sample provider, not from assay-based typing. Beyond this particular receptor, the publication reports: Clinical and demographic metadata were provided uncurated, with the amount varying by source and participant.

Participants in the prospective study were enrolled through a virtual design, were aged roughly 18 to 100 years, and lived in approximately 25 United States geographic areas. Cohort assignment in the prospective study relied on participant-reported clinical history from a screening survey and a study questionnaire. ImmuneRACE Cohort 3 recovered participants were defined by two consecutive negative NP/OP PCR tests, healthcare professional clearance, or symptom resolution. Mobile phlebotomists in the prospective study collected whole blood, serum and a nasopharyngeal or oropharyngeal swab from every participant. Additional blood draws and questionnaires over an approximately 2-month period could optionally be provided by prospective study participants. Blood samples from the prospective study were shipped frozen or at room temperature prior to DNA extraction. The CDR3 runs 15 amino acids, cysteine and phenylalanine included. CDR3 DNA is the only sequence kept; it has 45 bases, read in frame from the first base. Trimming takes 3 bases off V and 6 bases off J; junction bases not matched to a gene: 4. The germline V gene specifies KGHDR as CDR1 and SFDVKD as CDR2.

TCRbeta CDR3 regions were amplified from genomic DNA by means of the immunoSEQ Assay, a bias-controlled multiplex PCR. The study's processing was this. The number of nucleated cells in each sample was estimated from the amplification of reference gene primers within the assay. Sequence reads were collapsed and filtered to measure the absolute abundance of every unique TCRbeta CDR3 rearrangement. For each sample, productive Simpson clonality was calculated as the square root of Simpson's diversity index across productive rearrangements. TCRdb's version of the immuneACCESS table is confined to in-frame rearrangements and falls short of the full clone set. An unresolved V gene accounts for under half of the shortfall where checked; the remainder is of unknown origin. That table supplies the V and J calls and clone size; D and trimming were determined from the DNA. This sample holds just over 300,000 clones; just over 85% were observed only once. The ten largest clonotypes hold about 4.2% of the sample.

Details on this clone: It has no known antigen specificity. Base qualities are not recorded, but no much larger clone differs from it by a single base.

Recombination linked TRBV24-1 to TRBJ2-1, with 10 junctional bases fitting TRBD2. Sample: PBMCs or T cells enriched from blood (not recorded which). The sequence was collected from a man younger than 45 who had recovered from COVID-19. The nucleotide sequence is TGTGCCACCAGTGATCCAATAGCGGGGGGCAATGAGCAGTTCTTC. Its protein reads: CATSDPIAGGNEQFF.